This TCR beta chain was captured by sequencing in a study of T cells expressing NK-cell markers. Study in general: It was from sorted CD3+CD56+NKG2C+, CD3+CD56+NKG2C- and CD3+CD56-NKG2C+ T cells that TCR beta repertoires came. Seven donors tested HCMV-seropositive and one tested seronegative among the eight sequenced.

Overall study results and limits: A range of roughly 1.0-8% of CD8+ T cells consisted of dominant NKG2C+ clonotypes in about six donors. A handful of donors showed these clonotypes also leading the CD3+CD56-NKG2C+ fraction.

Following a re-call of the 5' RACE reads, TCRdb has one entry per CDR3 protein and lacks DNA. Its listing shows 550,000 or so distinct CDR3 sequences. As to this clonotype: Its specificity is not known.

The specimen was blood T cells: a sorted CD56 or NKG2C T cell subset, CD4+ or CD8+ T cells, or bulk PBMC T cells (not recorded which). This sequence originates from a man between 18 and 35 years old in good health.

The CDR3 loop is CASSLDRASSYNEQFF. This chain links TRBV5-5 with TRBJ2-1; TCRdb selects TRBD2, and the lack of DNA leaves this call unchecked. This CDR3 has 16 residues. From germline, CDR1 is SGHKS and CDR2 YYEKEE (reference sequence).